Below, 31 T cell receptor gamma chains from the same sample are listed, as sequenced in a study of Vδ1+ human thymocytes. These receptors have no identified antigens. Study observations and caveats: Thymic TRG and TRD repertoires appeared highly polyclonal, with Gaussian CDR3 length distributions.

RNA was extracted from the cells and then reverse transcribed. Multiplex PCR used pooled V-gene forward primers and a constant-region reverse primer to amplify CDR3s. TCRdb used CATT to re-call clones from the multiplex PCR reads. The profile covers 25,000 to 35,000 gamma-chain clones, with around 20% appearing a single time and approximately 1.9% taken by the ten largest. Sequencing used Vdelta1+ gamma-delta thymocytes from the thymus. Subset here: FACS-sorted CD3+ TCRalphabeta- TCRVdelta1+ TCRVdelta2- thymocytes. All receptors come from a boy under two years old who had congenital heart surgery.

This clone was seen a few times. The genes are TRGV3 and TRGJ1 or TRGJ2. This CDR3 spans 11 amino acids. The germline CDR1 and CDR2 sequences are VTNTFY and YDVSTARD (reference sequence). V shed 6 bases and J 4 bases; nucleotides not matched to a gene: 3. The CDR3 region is CATWLYYKKLF. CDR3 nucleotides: TGTGCCACCTGGTTGTATTATAAGAAACTCTTT.

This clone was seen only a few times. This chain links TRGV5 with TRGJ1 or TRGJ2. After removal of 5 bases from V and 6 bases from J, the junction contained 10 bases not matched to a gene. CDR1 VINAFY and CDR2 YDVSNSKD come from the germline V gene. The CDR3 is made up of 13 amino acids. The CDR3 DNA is TGTGCCACCTGGGCCCCGGGGGGTTATAAGAAACTCTTT. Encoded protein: CATWAPGGYKKLF.

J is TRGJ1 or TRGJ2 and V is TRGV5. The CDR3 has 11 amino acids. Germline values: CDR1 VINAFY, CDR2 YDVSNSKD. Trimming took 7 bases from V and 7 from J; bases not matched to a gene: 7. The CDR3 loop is CATCPRYKKLF. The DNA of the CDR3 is TGTGCCACCTGCCCACGGTATAAGAAACTCTTT.

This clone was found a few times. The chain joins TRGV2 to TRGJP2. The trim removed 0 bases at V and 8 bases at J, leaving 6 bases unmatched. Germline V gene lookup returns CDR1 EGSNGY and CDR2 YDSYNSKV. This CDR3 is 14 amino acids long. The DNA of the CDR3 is TGTGCCACCTGGGACGGGAAATCGGATTGGATCAAGACGTTT. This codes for CATWDGKSDWIKTF.

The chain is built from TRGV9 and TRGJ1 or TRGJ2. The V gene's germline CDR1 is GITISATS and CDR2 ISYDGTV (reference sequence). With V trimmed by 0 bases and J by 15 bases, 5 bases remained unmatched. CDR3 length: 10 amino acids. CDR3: CALWEVRGLF. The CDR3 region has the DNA TGTGCCTTGTGGGAGGTGCGGGGACTCTTT.

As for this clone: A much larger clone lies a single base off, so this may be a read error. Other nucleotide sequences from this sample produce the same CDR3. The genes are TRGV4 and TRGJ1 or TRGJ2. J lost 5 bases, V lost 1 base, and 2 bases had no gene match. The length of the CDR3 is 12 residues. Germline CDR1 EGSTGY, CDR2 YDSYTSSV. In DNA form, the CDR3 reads TGTGCCACCTGGGATGGCCATTATAAGAAACTCTTT. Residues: CATWDGHYKKLF.

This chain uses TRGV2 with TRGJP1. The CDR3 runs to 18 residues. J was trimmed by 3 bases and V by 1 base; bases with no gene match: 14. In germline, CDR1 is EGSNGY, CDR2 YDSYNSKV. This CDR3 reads CATWDGNPLGSTGWFKIF. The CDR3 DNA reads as TGTGCCACCTGGGACGGAAACCCACTCGGGTCCACTGGTTGGTTCAAGATATTT.

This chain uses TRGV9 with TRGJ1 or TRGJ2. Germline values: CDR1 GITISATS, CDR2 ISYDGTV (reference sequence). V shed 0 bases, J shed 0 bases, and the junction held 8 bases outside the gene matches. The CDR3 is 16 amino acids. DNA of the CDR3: TGTGCCTTGTGGGAGGTGTCCCGCTCGAATTATTATAAGAAACTCTTT. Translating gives CALWEVSRSNYYKKLF.

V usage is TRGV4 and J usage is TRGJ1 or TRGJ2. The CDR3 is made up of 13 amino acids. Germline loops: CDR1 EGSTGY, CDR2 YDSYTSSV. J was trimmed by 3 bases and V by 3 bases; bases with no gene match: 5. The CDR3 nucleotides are TGTGCCACCTGGGATCGAATTTATTATAAGAAACTCTTT. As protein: CATWDRIYYKKLF.

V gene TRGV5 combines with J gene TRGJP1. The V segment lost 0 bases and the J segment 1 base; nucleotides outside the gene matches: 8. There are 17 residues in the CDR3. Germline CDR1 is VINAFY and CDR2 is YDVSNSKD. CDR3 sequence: CATWDRQGSTTGWFKIF. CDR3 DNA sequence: TGTGCCACCTGGGACAGGCAGGGGTCTACCACTGGTTGGTTCAAGATATTT.

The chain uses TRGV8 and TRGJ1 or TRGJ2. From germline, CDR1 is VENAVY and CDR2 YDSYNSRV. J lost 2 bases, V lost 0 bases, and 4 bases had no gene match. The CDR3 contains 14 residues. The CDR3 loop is CATWDRGDYYKKLF. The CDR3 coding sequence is TGTGCCACCTGGGATAGGGGCGATTATTATAAGAAACTCTTT.

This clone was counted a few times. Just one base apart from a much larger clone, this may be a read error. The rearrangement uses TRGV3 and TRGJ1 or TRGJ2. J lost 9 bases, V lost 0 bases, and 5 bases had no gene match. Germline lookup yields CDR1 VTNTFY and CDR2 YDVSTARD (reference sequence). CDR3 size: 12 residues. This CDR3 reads CATWDRHCKKLF. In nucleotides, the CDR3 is TGTGCCACCTGGGACAGGCATTGTAAGAAACTCTTT.

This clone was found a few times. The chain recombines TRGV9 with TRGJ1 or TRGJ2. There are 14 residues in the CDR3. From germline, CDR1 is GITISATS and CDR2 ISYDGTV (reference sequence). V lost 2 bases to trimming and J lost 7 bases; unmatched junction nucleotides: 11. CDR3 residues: CALWEAGKGYKKLF. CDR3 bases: TGTGCCTTGTGGGAGGCAGGAAAGGGGTATAAGAAACTCTTT.

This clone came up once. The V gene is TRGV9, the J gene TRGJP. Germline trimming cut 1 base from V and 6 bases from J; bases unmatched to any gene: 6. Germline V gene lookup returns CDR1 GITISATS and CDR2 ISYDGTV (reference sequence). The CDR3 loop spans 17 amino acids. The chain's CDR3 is CALWEVIGELGKKIKVF. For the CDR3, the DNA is TGTGCCTTGTGGGAGGTTATCGGAGAGTTGGGCAAAAAAATCAAGGTATTT.

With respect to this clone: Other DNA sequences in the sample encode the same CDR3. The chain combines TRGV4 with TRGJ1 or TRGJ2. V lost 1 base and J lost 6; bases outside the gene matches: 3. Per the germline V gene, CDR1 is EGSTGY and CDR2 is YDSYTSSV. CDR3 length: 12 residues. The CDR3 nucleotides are TGTGCCACCTGGGATGGAAGTTATAAGAAACTCTTT. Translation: CATWDGSYKKLF.

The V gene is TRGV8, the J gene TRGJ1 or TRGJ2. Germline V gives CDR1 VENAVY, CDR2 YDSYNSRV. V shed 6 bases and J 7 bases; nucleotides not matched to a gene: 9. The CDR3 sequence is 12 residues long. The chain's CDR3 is CATWFLGYKKLF. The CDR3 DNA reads TGTGCCACCTGGTTCCTAGGGTATAAGAAACTCTTT.

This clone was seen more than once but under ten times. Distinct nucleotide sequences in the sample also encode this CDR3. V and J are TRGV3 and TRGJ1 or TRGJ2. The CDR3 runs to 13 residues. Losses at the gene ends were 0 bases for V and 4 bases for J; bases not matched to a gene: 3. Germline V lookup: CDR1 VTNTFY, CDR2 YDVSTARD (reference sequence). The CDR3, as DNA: TGTGCCACCTGGGACAGGGGGTATTATAAGAAACTCTTT. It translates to CATWDRGYYKKLF.

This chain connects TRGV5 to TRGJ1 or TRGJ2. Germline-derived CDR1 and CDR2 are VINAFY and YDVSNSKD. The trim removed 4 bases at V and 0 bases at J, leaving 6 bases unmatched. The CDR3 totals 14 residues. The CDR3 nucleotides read TGTGCCACCTGGGATTTCAGGAATTATTATAAGAAACTCTTT. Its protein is CATWDFRNYYKKLF.

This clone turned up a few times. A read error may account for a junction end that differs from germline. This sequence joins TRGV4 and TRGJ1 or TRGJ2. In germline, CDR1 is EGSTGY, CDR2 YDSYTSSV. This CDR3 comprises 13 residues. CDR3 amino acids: CATWDWPDLKKLF. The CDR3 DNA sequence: TGCGCCACCTGGGATTGGCCTGATTTGAAGAAACTCTTT.

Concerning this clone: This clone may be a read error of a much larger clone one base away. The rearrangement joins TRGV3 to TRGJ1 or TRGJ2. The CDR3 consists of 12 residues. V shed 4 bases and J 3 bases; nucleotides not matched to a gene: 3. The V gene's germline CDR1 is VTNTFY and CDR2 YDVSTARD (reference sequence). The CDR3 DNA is TGTGCCACCTGGGAAGGTTATTATAAGAAACTCTTT. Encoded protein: CATWEGYYKKLF.

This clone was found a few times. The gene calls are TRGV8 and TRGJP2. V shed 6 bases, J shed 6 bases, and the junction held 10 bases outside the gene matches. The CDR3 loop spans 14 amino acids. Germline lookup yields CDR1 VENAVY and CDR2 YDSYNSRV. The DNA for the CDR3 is TGTGCCACCTGGCATATGGGGGGTGATTGGATCAAGACGTTT. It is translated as CATWHMGGDWIKTF.

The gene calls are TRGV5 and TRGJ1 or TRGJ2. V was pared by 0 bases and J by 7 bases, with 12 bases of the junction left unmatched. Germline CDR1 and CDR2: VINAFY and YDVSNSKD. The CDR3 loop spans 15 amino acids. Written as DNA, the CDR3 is TGTGCCACCTGGGACAGGCCCGGACCGAGGTATAAGAAACTCTTT. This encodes CATWDRPGPRYKKLF.

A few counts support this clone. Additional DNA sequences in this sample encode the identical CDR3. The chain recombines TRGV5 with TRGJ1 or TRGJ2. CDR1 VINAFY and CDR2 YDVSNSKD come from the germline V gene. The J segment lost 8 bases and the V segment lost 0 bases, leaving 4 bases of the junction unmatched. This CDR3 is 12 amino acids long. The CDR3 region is CATWDRPDKKLF. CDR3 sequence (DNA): TGTGCCACCTGGGACAGGCCCGATAAGAAACTCTTT.

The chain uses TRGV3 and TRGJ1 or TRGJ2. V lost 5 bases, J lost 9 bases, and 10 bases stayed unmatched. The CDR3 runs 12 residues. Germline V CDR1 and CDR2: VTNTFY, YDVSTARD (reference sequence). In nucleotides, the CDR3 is TGTGCCACCTGGGTGTTTGGCGGTAAGAAACTCTTT. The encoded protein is CATWVFGGKKLF.

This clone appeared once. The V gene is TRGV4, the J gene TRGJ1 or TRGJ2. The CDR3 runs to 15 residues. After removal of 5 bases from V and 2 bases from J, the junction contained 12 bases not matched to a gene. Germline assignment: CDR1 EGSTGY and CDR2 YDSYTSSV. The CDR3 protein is CATWAQWRDYYKKLF. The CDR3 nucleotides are TGTGCCACCTGGGCCCAGTGGCGGGATTATTATAAGAAACTCTTT.

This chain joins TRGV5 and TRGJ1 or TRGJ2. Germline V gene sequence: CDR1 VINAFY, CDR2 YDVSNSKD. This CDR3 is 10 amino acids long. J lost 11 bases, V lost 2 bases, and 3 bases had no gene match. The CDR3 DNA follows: TGTGCCACCTGGGACATTGAGAAACTCTTT. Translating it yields CATWDIEKLF.

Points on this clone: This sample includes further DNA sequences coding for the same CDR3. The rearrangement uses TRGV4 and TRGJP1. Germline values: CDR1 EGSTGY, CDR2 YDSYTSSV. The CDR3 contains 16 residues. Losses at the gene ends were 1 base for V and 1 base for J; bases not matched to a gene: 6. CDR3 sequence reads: CATWDGRGTTGWFKIF. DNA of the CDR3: TGTGCCACCTGGGATGGTCGGGGTACCACTGGTTGGTTCAAGATATTT.

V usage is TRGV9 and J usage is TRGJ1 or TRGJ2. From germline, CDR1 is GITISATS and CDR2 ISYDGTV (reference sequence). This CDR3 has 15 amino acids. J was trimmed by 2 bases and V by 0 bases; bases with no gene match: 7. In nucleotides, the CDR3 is TGTGCCTTGTGGGAGGTGCAACTTGATTATTATAAGAAACTCTTT. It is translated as CALWEVQLDYYKKLF.

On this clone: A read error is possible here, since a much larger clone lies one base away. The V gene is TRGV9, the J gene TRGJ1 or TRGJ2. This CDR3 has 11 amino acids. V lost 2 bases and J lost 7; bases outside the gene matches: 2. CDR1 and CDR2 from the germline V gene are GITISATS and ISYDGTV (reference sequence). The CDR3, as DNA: TGTGCCTTGTGGGAGGAATATAAGAAACTCTTT. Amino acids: CALWEEYKKLF.

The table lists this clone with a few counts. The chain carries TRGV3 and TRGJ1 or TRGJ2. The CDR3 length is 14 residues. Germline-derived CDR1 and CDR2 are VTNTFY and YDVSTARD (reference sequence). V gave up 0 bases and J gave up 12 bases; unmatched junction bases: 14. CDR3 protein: CATWDRPWSPRKLF. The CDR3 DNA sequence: TGTGCCACCTGGGACAGGCCGTGGTCGCCTAGGAAACTCTTT.

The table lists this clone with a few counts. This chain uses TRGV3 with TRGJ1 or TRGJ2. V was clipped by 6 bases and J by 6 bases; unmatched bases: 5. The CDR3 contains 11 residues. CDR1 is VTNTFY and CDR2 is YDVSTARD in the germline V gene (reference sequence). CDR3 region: CATWYVYKKLF. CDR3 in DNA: TGTGCCACCTGGTACGTTTATAAGAAACTCTTT.